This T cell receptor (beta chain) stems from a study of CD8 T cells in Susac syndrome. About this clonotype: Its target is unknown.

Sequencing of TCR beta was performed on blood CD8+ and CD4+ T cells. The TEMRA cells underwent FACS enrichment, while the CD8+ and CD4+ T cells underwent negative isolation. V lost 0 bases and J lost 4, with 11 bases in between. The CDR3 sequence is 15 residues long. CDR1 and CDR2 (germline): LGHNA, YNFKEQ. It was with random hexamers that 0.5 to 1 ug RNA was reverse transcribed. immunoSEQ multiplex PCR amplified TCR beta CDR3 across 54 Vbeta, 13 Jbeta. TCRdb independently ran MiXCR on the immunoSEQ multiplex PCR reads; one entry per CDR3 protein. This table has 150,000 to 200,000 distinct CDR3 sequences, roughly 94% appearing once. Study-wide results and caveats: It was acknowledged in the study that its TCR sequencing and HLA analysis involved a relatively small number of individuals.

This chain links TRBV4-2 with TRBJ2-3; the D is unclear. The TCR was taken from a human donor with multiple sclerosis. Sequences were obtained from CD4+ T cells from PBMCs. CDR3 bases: TGTGCCAGCAGCCAAGATATGTCACCATCAGATACGCAGTATTTT. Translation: CASSQDMSPSDTQYF.